This entry lists 19 T cell receptor beta chains sequenced from one sample in a study of blood T cell repertoires in COVID-19. The table came from immunoSEQ multiplex PCR; TCRdb's copy has only in-frame clones and leaves some out. The sample holds 150,000 to 200,000 clones, over 75% seen once. Source material: peripheral blood. The receptors stem from a man aged 55 to 69 with active or convalescent COVID-19.

The genes are TRBV7-2 and TRBJ1-6, with 7 bases that match TRBD1. Trimming cost V 5 bases and J 10 bases; bases outside gene matches: 5. The CDR3 is 13 residues long. CDR1 and CDR2 from the germline V gene are SGHTA and FQGNSA. The CDR3 loop is CASSLGGLSPLHF. The DNA of the CDR3 is TGTGCCAGCAGCCTAGGGGGCCTGTCACCCCTCCACTTT.

This rearrangement joins TRBV25-1 to TRBJ2-7; D is unresolved. The CDR3 totals 13 residues. V lost 9 bases and J lost 2, with 14 bases in between. Per the germline V gene, CDR1 is MGHDK and CDR2 is SYGVNS. The CDR3 spells CASTLPSPYEQYF. CDR3 nucleotide sequence: TGTGCCAGTACTTTACCGTCCCCCTACGAGCAGTACTTC.

The chain is built from TRBV2 and TRBJ1-5; weak D call: TRBD1 (5 bases). The germline V gene has CDR1 SNHLY and CDR2 FYNNEI. V lost 8 bases and J lost 4, with 15 bases in between. CDR3 size: 14 residues. The CDR3 is CASGRGDRNQPQHF. The DNA for the CDR3 is TGTGCCAGCGGCCGGGGGGATCGAAATCAGCCCCAGCATTTT.

This clone has more than one count but fewer than ten. This rearrangement joins TRBV4-1 to TRBJ1-4; 9 bases fit TRBD1. V was clipped by 4 bases and J by 7 bases; unmatched bases: 13. The CDR3 runs to 17 residues. Germline CDR1 is MGHRA and CDR2 is YSYEKL. The DNA of the CDR3 is TGCGCCAGCAGCCCCCTACTGGGACAGGGTGCTTCTGAAAAACTGTTTTTT. It specifies CASSPLLGQGASEKLFF.

This clone appeared once. DNA of the CDR3: TGTGCCAGCAGTTACATCTCTCGAGAGGGTTACACCTTC. This codes for CASSYISREGYTF. The chain joins TRBV6-5 to TRBJ1-2; D remains unclear. The CDR3 contains 13 residues. Per germline, CDR1 MNHEY and CDR2 SVGAGI. With 2 bases removed from V and 11 bases from J, the gap between germline ends came to 15 bases.

This chain links TRBV27 with TRBJ2-7; D perhaps matches TRBD1 (6 bases). The CDR3 extends over 11 amino acids. Germline V gives CDR1 MNHEY, CDR2 SMNVEV (reference sequence). The ends were cut back, 6 bases at V and 6 bases at J, with 9 bases in the middle. The DNA of the CDR3 is TGTGCCAGCAGGTCAGGGGTCGAGCAGTACTTC. Amino acids: CASRSGVEQYF.

This chain joins TRBV6-5 and TRBJ1-2; 9 bases line up with TRBD1. This CDR3 is built from 13 residues. CDR1 is MNHEY, CDR2 SVGAGI, per germline. V lost 6 bases to trimming and J lost 8 bases; unmatched junction nucleotides: 7. DNA of the CDR3: TGTGCCAGCAGCACAGGGGGCGGCACGGGCTACACCTTC. This codes for CASSTGGGTGYTF.

V is TRBV3-1 (or the pseudogene TRBV3-2) and J is TRBJ1-1; D call uncertain. The CDR3 totals 15 residues. Germline lookup yields CDR1 LGHDT and CDR2 YNNKEL (reference sequence). V lost 3 bases and J lost 5, with 16 bases in between. The DNA for the CDR3 is TGTGCCAGCAGCCAGACAACTCCAGGAGGGACTGAAGCTTTCTTT. Amino acids: CASSQTTPGGTEAFF.

The gene calls are TRBV5-1 and TRBJ1-2; 7 bases are shared with TRBD1. This CDR3 is 14 amino acids long. Germline V gene data show CDR1 as SGHRS and CDR2 as YFSETQ. V dropped 6 bases and J dropped 3; count of bases not matched to a gene: 8. CDR3 sequence (DNA): TGCGCCAGCAACCCAGGGGGACCTGACTATGGCTACACCTTC. This encodes CASNPGGPDYGYTF.

The chain couples TRBV6-5 to TRBJ1-2; TRBD1 aligns across 7 bases. The CDR3 is 14 residues long. Trimming at V came to 0 bases and at J to 4 bases, leaving 2 bases not matched to a gene. CDR1 is MNHEY, CDR2 SVGAGI, per germline. CDR3 amino acids: CASSYSGGSYGYTF. CDR3 DNA: TGTGCCAGCAGTTACTCAGGGGGCTCCTATGGCTACACCTTC.

This chain joins TRBV3-1 (or the pseudogene TRBV3-2) and TRBJ1-2; D gene uncertain. The CDR3 has 16 amino acids. The germline V gene encodes CDR1 LGHDT and CDR2 YNNKEL (reference sequence). Deletions cut 1 base from V and 4 bases from J, with 16 bases between. CDR3 residues: CASSQGSGRSSYGYTF. In nucleotides, the CDR3 is TGTGCCAGCAGCCAAGGATCCGGGAGGAGTAGCTATGGCTACACCTTC.

This chain connects TRBV3-1 (or the pseudogene TRBV3-2) to TRBJ2-7, with 16 bases lining up with TRBD2. V was pared by 1 base and J by 7 bases, with 10 bases of the junction left unmatched. Germline-derived CDR1 and CDR2 are LGHDT and YNNKEL (reference sequence). The CDR3 length is 18 residues. For the CDR3, the DNA is TGTGCCAGCAGCCAAGCGCCCGGGACTAGCGGGAGGGCTCGAGAGCAGTACTTC. It yields the protein CASSQAPGTSGRAREQYF.

The V call is TRBV7-2, the J call TRBJ2-1; tentatively, D is TRBD2 (6 bases). Trimming took off 5 bases at V and 7 bases at J, with 18 bases between the two ends. Germline lookup yields CDR1 SGHTA and CDR2 FQGNSA. The CDR3 runs 15 residues. The DNA for the CDR3 is TGTGCCAGCAGCCCCCGACCAACGGCGGGGAATGAGCAGTTCTTC. This gives the protein CASSPRPTAGNEQFF.

The chain combines TRBV6-5 with TRBJ2-5, with a tentative D call TRBD1 (6 bases). Germline CDR1 MNHEY, CDR2 SVGAGI. CDR3 size: 14 residues. Trimming took off 4 bases at V and 5 bases at J, with 14 bases between the two ends. This CDR3 reads CASSSMTGRETQYF. DNA for the CDR3: TGTGCCAGCAGTTCCATGACAGGAAGGGAGACCCAGTACTTC.

The J gene is TRBJ1-2, the V gene TRBV5-6; D remains unclear. Trimming stripped 1 base from V and 4 bases from J, with 8 bases between. Germline CDR1 reads SGHDT; CDR2 reads YYEEEE. The CDR3 has 13 amino acids. This CDR3 is CASSLLEAYGYTF. Written as DNA, the CDR3 is TGTGCCAGCAGCTTGCTTGAGGCCTATGGCTACACCTTC.

The CDR3 is CASSRSGVHHTDQPQHF. CDR3 nucleotide sequence: TGTGCCAGCAGCCGCTCGGGGGTTCACCACACTGATCAGCCCCAGCATTTT. J is TRBJ1-5 and V is TRBV21-1. TRBV21-1 is reported as a pseudogene. This CDR3 region has 17 residues.

The rearrangement uses TRBV19 and TRBJ2-7, with 9 bases fitting TRBD1. This CDR3 contains 15 residues. Germline V gene data show CDR1 as LNHDA and CDR2 as SQIVND (reference sequence). Trimming took 5 bases from V and 0 from J; bases not matched to a gene: 5. The CDR3 loop reads CASSFGTGSSYEQYF. The CDR3, as DNA: TGTGCCAGTAGTTTCGGGACAGGGAGCTCCTACGAGCAGTACTTC.

The chain's CDR3 is CASSLDRGHEKLFF. The CDR3 nucleotides read TGTGCCAGCAGTTTGGACAGGGGGCACGAAAAACTGTTTTTT. This chain joins TRBV7-2 and TRBJ1-4; TRBD1 aligns across 11 bases. The length of the CDR3 is 14 residues. From germline, CDR1 is SGHTA and CDR2 FQGNSA. The V and J ends lost 6 bases and 8 bases, in that order; junction bases with no gene match: 5.

This chain joins TRBV28 and TRBJ1-2, with D possibly TRBD1 on 5 matching bases. Trimming took off 10 bases at V and 8 bases at J, with 17 bases between the two ends. There are 12 residues in the CDR3. Germline lookup yields CDR1 MDHEN and CDR2 SYDVKM. The CDR3 is CATTPGGIGYTF. CDR3 nucleotides: TGTGCCACCACCCCTGGGGGGATCGGCTACACCTTC.